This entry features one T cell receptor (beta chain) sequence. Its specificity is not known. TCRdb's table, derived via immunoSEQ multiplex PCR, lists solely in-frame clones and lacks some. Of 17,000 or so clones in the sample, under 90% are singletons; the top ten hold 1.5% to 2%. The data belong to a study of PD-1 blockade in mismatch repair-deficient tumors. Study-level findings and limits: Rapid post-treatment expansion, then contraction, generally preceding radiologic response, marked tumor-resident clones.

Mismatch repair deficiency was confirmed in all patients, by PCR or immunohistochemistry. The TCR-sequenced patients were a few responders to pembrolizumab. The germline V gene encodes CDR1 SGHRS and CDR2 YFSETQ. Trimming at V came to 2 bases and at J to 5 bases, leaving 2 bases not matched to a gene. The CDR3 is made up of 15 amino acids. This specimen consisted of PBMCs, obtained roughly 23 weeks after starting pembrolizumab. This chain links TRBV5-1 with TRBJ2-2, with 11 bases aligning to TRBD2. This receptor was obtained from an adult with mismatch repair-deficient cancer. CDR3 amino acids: CASSLGTSGTGELFF. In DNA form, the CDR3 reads TGCGCCAGCAGCTTAGGGACTAGCGGAACCGGGGAGCTGTTTTTT. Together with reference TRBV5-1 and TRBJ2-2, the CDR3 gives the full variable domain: KAGVTQTPRYLIKTRGQQVTLSCSPISGHRSVSWYQQTPGQGLQFLFEYFSETQRNKGNFPGRFSGRQFSNSRSEMNVSTLELGDSALYLCASSLGTSGTGELFFGEGSRLTVL.